The present T cell receptor (beta chain) was sequenced within a study of CD4 and CD8 cells across lung adenocarcinoma regions (dated by TCRdb to the late 2010s). Turning to the overall study: Intratumor heterogeneity of the T cell receptor repertoire was examined by comparing tumor centers with tumor margins.

CDR3 length: 14 amino acids, cysteine to phenylalanine. Only the CDR3 region is kept as DNA, spanning 42 bases read in frame from base 1. Clipping removes 3 bases from V and 2 bases from J, with 2 as the unmatched junction base count. The germline V gene (reference sequence) gives CDR1 as WNHNN and CDR2 as SYGVQD. Patients with localized lung adenocarcinoma, a subtype of non-small cell lung cancer, were used as donors. The centers of localized lung adenocarcinomas were where the samples came from. For TCR repertoire analysis, CD8+ T cells from tumor tissue were profiled apart from CD4+ T cells. This clonotype was detected only a few times. The antigen it binds to is not known. No base-level quality is on record; no much larger clone is a single base apart. To prepare the library, PCR was applied. Sequencer: HiSeq X Ten. TCRdb reanalyzed the raw reads on its own, using fastp at Q25 for trimming and MiXCR for clone calling, and kept in-frame beta chains. Rows matching on CDR3 protein sequence are summarized as one entry with the most common DNA and genes. This sample is represented by fewer than 20,000 distinct CDR3 sequences; roughly half of them were singletons. Around 57% of the sample is held by the ten biggest clonotypes.

This clonotype was obtained from a female donor with lung adenocarcinoma. The CD4 and CD8 labels of this study may be unreliable. The sample taken for sequencing was CD8+ T cells from the center of a lung tumor. Read against the paper, the sample's cell subset or site label means: tumor center region. The receptor chain draws on TRBV10-1 and TRBJ2-7; TRBD1 lines up with 9 middle nucleotides. The DNA sequence is given as TGCGCCAGCAGTGACAGGACAGGGGCCTACGAGCAGTACTTC. It codes for CASSDRTGAYEQYF.